These 28 T cell receptor beta chains were sequenced from one sample in a study of CD8+ T cells in alopecia areata. RNA extraction and reverse transcription yielded cDNA as sequencing template. Some clones are missing from TCRdb's copy, which holds only in-frame ones; the method was immunoSEQ multiplex PCR. The sample has around 210,000 clones, around 50% seen once. Sample: CD8+ T cells sorted from blood. The receptors originated from a human donor in good health.

In its sample, this clone was seen a few times. This chain connects TRBV5-8 to TRBJ1-1; D might be TRBD1 (6 bases). Trimming shortened V by 7 bases and J by 1 base, and 8 bases separated the two germline ends. The CDR3 contains 12 residues. CDR1 and CDR2 from the germline V gene are SGHTS and YDEGEE. CDR3 DNA sequence: TGTGCCAGCGGGGGGCCGAACACTGAAGCTTTCTTT. Translating it yields CASGGPNTEAFF.

This clone has only a few counts. The rearrangement links TRBV5-1 to TRBJ2-5, with a tentative D call TRBD2 (7 bases). The ends were cut back, 4 bases at V and 1 base at J, with 14 bases in the middle. The CDR3 loop spans 15 amino acids. Germline lookup yields CDR1 SGHRS and CDR2 YFSETQ. CDR3 amino acids: CASSLEGGIQETQYF. CDR3 coding DNA: TGCGCCAGCAGCCTGGAGGGGGGGATCCAAGAGACCCAGTACTTC.

This clone was picked up many times. Other DNA sequences in the same sample also yield this CDR3. The V and J genes are TRBV19 and TRBJ1-2; D is undetermined. V was clipped by 7 bases and J by 7 bases, with 7 bases between them. Germline values: CDR1 LNHDA, CDR2 SQIVND (reference sequence). The CDR3 contains 10 residues. The CDR3 nucleotides are TGTGCCAGTAAGGGAGGTGGCTACACCTTC. It yields the protein CASKGGGYTF.

This clone turned up a few times. The CDR3 reads CASSSEAHGTQYF. The DNA of the CDR3 is TGTGCCAGCAGCTCCGAGGCGCATGGGACCCAGTACTTC. This chain connects TRBV11-2 to TRBJ2-5; D is undetermined. Trimming shortened V by 4 bases and J by 7 bases, and 13 bases separated the two germline ends. The CDR3 consists of 13 residues. Germline CDR1 is SGHAT and CDR2 is FQNNGV.

This clone was seen a few times. The V and J genes are TRBV5-5 and TRBJ2-1; 7 bases are shared with TRBD2. The germline gives CDR1 SGHKS, CDR2 YYEKEE (reference sequence). Losses at the gene ends were 4 bases for V and 1 base for J; bases not matched to a gene: 8. CDR3 length equals 16 residues. CDR3: CASSPAAGLSYNEQFF. The CDR3 region has the DNA TGTGCCAGCAGCCCCGCAGCGGGGCTATCCTACAATGAGCAGTTCTTC.

This clone was seen more than once but under ten times. J is TRBJ1-5 and V is TRBV29-1; no clear D. This CDR3 has 13 amino acids. Germline V gene lookup returns CDR1 SQVTM and CDR2 ANQGSEA. Between the trimmed V and J ends, which lost 4 bases and 1 base, there was a span of 8 bases. The CDR3 is CSVGTESNQPQHF. In DNA, the CDR3 is TGCAGCGTTGGGACGGAAAGCAATCAGCCCCAGCATTTT. The variable domain in full, with the rest retrieved from reference TRBV29-1 and TRBJ1-5, is SAVISQKPSRDICQRGTSLTIQCQVDSQVTMMFWYRQQPGQSLTLIATANQGSEATYESGFVIDKFPISRPNLTFSTLTVSNMSPEDSSIYLCSVGTESNQPQHFGDGTRLSIL.

This clone was found a few times. This rearrangement joins TRBV27 to TRBJ1-1; the D is unclear. The V end lost 10 bases, the J end lost 1 base, and 10 bases lay between the germline ends. Germline values: CDR1 MNHEY, CDR2 SMNVEV (reference sequence). The CDR3 totals 12 residues. The CDR3 sequence: CAIGRGNTEAFF. In DNA, the CDR3 is TGTGCCATCGGCCGAGGGAACACTGAAGCTTTCTTT.

CDR3 DNA sequence: TGTGCCAGCAGGGAAAACAGGATGAACACTGAAGCTTTCTTT. It codes for CASRENRMNTEAFF. V and J are TRBV2 and TRBJ1-1; D possibly corresponds to TRBD1 (5 bases). The CDR3 is 14 amino acids. Trimming shortened V by 6 bases and J by 0 bases, and 11 bases separated the two germline ends. The germline V gene encodes CDR1 SNHLY and CDR2 FYNNEI.

V and J are TRBV5-4 and TRBJ2-3, with 10 bases lining up with TRBD2. CDR3 length: 18 amino acids. V lost 1 base and J lost 3; bases outside the gene matches: 11. The germline gives CDR1 SGHNT, CDR2 YYREEE (reference sequence). The CDR3 DNA sequence: TGTGCCAGCAGCTTGTACCCAGCGGGGGGGTCTGGGACAGATACGCAGTATTTT. It codes for CASSLYPAGGSGTDTQYF.

This chain joins TRBV2 and TRBJ2-7, with D possibly being TRBD2 (6 bases). The V gene lost 5 bases and the J gene lost 4 bases, with 15 bases spanning the gap. The CDR3 has 14 residues. The germline V gene encodes CDR1 SNHLY and CDR2 FYNNEI. The CDR3 nucleotides are TGTGCCAGCAGTACCATTCTAGCGCCGTACGAGCAGTACTTC. Translating gives CASSTILAPYEQYF. The complete variable domain, with remaining parts taken from reference TRBV2 and TRBJ2-7, reads EPEVTQTPSHQVTQMGQEVILRCVPISNHLYFYWYRQILGQKVEFLVSFYNNEISEKSEIFDDQFSVERPDGSNFTLKIRSTKLEDSAMYFCASSTILAPYEQYFGPGTRLTVT.

This sequence joins TRBV30 and TRBJ2-3; D unclear. This CDR3 spans 12 amino acids. V was trimmed by 0 bases and J by 5 bases, leaving 6 bases between them. Germline loops: CDR1 GTSNPN, CDR2 SVGIG (reference sequence). The CDR3 DNA sequence: TGTGCCTGGAGTGTACGGAAAGATACGCAGTATTTT. Translation: CAWSVRKDTQYF. Drawing the rest from reference TRBV30 and TRBJ2-3, the complete variable domain is SQTIHQWPATLVQPVGSPLSLECTVEGTSNPNLYWYRQAAGRGLQLLFYSVGIGQISSEVPQNLSASRPQDRQFILSSKKLLLSDSGFYLCAWSVRKDTQYFGPGTRLTVL.

V and J are TRBV7-9 and TRBJ1-5; the match to TRBD1 covers 7 bases. Trimming removed 2 bases from V and 7 bases from J; junction bases left unmatched: 2. The V gene's germline CDR1 is SEHNR and CDR2 FQNEAQ (reference sequence). The CDR3 totals 13 residues. CDR3 DNA sequence: TGTGCCAGCAGCTTAAGACAGGGCCAGCCCCAGCATTTT. It yields the protein CASSLRQGQPQHF.

This clone occurred a few times. The chain employs TRBV27 and TRBJ1-2; 7 bases are a match to TRBD1. CDR1 is MNHEY and CDR2 is SMNVEV in the germline V gene (reference sequence). This CDR3 is built from 12 residues. After removal of 6 bases from V and 8 bases from J, the junction contained 6 bases not matched to a gene. The DNA for the CDR3 is TGTGCCAGCAGCAGGGGGGGTTCCGGCTACACCTTC. It codes for CASSRGGSGYTF.

The chain joins TRBV29-1 to TRBJ1-2, with 7 nucleotides matching TRBD1. There are 12 residues in the CDR3. The J segment lost 4 bases and the V segment lost 7 bases, leaving 6 bases of the junction unmatched. Germline V gene data show CDR1 as SQVTM and CDR2 as ANQGSEA. CDR3 amino acids: CSGGDSGYGYTF. CDR3 nucleotides: TGCAGCGGCGGGGACAGCGGCTATGGCTACACCTTC.

This rearrangement joins TRBV29-1 to TRBJ2-7, with 8 nucleotides matching TRBD2. The CDR3 length is 15 residues. Germline V gene data show CDR1 as SQVTM and CDR2 as ANQGSEA. V was pared by 3 bases and J by 4 bases, with 11 bases of the junction left unmatched. The CDR3 protein is CSVDLRGSGEYEQYF. The CDR3 DNA reads as TGCAGCGTTGACCTGAGGGGTAGCGGGGAATACGAGCAGTACTTC.

This clone appeared a single time. The chain is built from TRBV6-5 and TRBJ1-1; no firm D call. The CDR3 spans 14 residues. The germline gives CDR1 MNHEY, CDR2 SVGAGI. Trimming cost V 2 bases and J 0 bases, with 7 bases left between them. Here the CDR3 DNA reads TGTGCCAGCAGTTACGGTGTGATGAACACTGAAGCTTTCTTT. It yields the protein CASSYGVMNTEAFF.

In DNA form, the CDR3 reads TGTGCCAGCAGTTACTCGCCAGGGGCTGACATTCAGTACTTC. Protein: CASSYSPGADIQYF. The chain recombines TRBV6-5 with TRBJ2-4; TRBD1 is a possible D gene (6 bases). Trimming took 0 bases from V and 8 from J, leaving 11 bases between them. Germline CDR1 MNHEY, CDR2 SVGAGI. The length of the CDR3 is 14 residues.

This rearrangement joins TRBV5-4 to TRBJ2-5; 7 bases are shared with TRBD2. The CDR3 totals 13 residues. Germline V CDR1 and CDR2: SGHNT, YYREEE (reference sequence). The trim removed 1 base at V and 5 bases at J, leaving 2 bases unmatched. The CDR3 sequence is CASSLRGGETQYF. The CDR3 DNA is TGTGCCAGCAGCTTGAGGGGAGGGGAGACCCAGTACTTC.

V is TRBV5-1 and J is TRBJ2-7; the D is unclear. Deletions cut 4 bases from V and 2 bases from J, with 19 bases between. The CDR3 covers 16 residues. Germline V gene lookup returns CDR1 SGHRS and CDR2 YFSETQ. For the CDR3, the DNA is TGCGCCAGCAGCCCTGATTACCCCGGCCCCACCTACGAGCAGTACTTC. As protein: CASSPDYPGPTYEQYF.

This chain uses TRBV4-1 with TRBJ2-7, with 10 bases aligning to TRBD1. CDR1 is MGHRA and CDR2 is YSYEKL in the germline V gene. The junction had 8 bases not matched to a gene; V was cut back by 2 bases and J by 4 bases. The CDR3 consists of 16 residues. CDR3 protein: CASSQTWDRGRYEQYF. In nucleotides, the CDR3 is TGCGCCAGCAGCCAAACCTGGGACAGGGGTCGGTACGAGCAGTACTTC.

V gene TRBV5-4 combines with J gene TRBJ2-1, with 9 positions matching TRBD1. The CDR3 has 15 amino acids. Trimming cost V 1 base and J 6 bases; bases outside gene matches: 5. CDR1 SGHNT and CDR2 YYREEE come from the germline V gene (reference sequence). The CDR3 is CASSLSGQGVNEQFF. The CDR3 DNA follows: TGTGCCAGCAGCTTGTCGGGACAGGGCGTCAATGAGCAGTTCTTC.

The CDR3: CASSQTGSNQPQHF. The DNA for the CDR3 is TGTGCCAGCAGCCAGACAGGGAGCAATCAGCCCCAGCATTTT. The chain has TRBV7-9 and TRBJ1-5; the match to TRBD1 covers 7 bases. CDR1 is SEHNR and CDR2 is FQNEAQ in the germline V gene (reference sequence). This CDR3 has 14 residues. The ends lost 5 bases at V and 1 base at J; junction bases unmatched: 2.

CDR3 coding DNA: TGCAGCGTTTTTGAGGGGGGAGGTGTCAATGAGCAGTTCTTC. Translated, it gives CSVFEGGGVNEQFF. The V gene is TRBV29-1, the J gene TRBJ2-1, with D tentatively TRBD1 or TRBD2 (6 bases each). This CDR3 contains 14 residues. In germline, CDR1 is SQVTM, CDR2 ANQGSEA. The V gene lost 5 bases and the J gene lost 6 bases, with 17 bases spanning the gap.

This sequence joins TRBV13 and TRBJ2-5, with D possibly TRBD2 on 6 matching bases. CDR3 length: 12 amino acids. The V and J ends lost 3 bases and 4 bases respectively, with 6 bases between them. Germline-derived CDR1 and CDR2 are PRHDT and FYEKMQ (reference sequence). The CDR3 reads CASSFGGETQYF. The CDR3 region has the DNA TGTGCCAGCAGCTTCGGGGGAGAGACCCAGTACTTC.

This clone has a handful of counts. The J gene is TRBJ2-6, the V gene TRBV19; D is possibly TRBD2 (6 bases). Per germline, CDR1 LNHDA and CDR2 SQIVND (reference sequence). This CDR3 region has 17 residues. V dropped 5 bases and J dropped 0 bases, with 14 bases sitting between them. The CDR3 here is CASSQGGVLSGANVLTF. The CDR3 DNA reads as TGTGCCAGTAGTCAGGGCGGGGTCCTCTCTGGGGCCAACGTCCTGACTTTC.

The V and J genes are TRBV27 and TRBJ1-5; possible D gene TRBD1, 6 bases. The CDR3 is 14 amino acids. Germline CDR1 reads MNHEY; CDR2 reads SMNVEV (reference sequence). V gave up 10 bases and J gave up 6 bases, with 19 bases separating them. The CDR3 sequence: CATSLGGSGQPQHF. The DNA for the CDR3 is TGTGCCACAAGCCTGGGGGGCTCGGGTCAGCCCCAGCATTTT.

This clone has more than one count but fewer than ten. Other DNA sequences in the sample encode the same CDR3. This chain connects TRBV5-6 to TRBJ1-5; no definite D call. The CDR3 runs to 12 residues. Germline lookup yields CDR1 SGHDT and CDR2 YYEEEE. The V end lost 0 bases, the J end lost 5 bases, and 3 bases lay between the germline ends. Here the CDR3 reads CASSLGDQPQHF. DNA of the CDR3: TGTGCCAGCAGCTTGGGAGATCAGCCCCAGCATTTT.

This clone was seen a single time. V gene TRBV4-1 combines with J gene TRBJ2-5; perhaps TRBD2 as D (7 bases). The germline gives CDR1 MGHRA, CDR2 YSYEKL. The CDR3 has 17 residues. V lost 2 bases, J lost 5 bases, and 21 bases lay in between. CDR3 region: CASSQSYPRGAGETQYF. CDR3 coding DNA: TGCGCCAGCAGCCAATCCTACCCCCGGGGGGCGGGGGAGACCCAGTACTTC.